This T cell receptor beta chain was captured in a study of blood T cell repertoires in COVID-19. Study-wide background: Samples taken during acute and convalescent COVID-19 were collected in the United States, Italy and Spain. PBMCs, B-cell-depleted T cells, or T cells were the source of the cDNA or gDNA that made up the material.

The CDR3 is 13 residues long. The V gene's germline CDR1 is SGHAT and CDR2 FQNNGV. Between the trimmed V and J ends, which lost 1 base and 8 bases, there was a span of 8 bases. The authors' processing: Quantification of nucleated cells was approximated via reference gene primer amplification. This table comes from immunoSEQ multiplex PCR, and its TCRdb copy is limited to in-frame clones, with some not included. V and J calls and clone size are given by that table; D and trimming were obtained from the DNA. Among 130,000 or so clones listed, more than 75% were seen once. Sequencing was done on a sample of peripheral blood. The chain recombines TRBV11-2 with TRBJ2-2; D not resolved. The TCR sequence derives from a man aged 50-60 years with active COVID-19. DNA for the CDR3: TGTGCCAGCAGCTTAGTCCAGAGGGGGGAGCTGTTTTTT. This sequence encodes CASSLVQRGELFF.